This T cell receptor (beta chain) was profiled in a study of regulatory T cells in long-lasting Graves disease. The V end was cut by 5 bases, the J end by 0 bases, with 8 bases between. This CDR3 is 12 amino acids long. CDR1 is DFQATT and CDR2 is SNEGSKA in the germline V gene (reference sequence). In its sample, this clonotype was seen many times. What it recognizes is unknown. Time point indicated: persistent/refractory GD, antithyroid drugs over 5 years with positive TRAb. RNA isolated from PBMCs was used to make the TCR library. Points from the study as a whole: Graves' patients with persistent disease showed TCR diversity lower than patients newly diagnosed.

Arm-PCR of CDR3 regions and iRepertoire HTBI primers were the basis on which TCR beta libraries were built. TCRdb fed the multiplex PCR reads into MiXCR, producing one record per CDR3 protein. This table holds about 470,000 distinct CDR3 sequences, 20% to 25% found once. The genes are TRBV20-1 and TRBJ2-7, with D unresolved. The specimen was peripheral blood mononuclear cells (PBMCs), collected when the disease was refractory, from a patient treated with antithyroid drugs. The receptor was isolated from a female donor with Graves disease. CDR3 loop: CSARTYSYEQYF. For the CDR3, the DNA is TGCAGTGCTCGCACGTACTCCTACGAGCAGTACTTC.